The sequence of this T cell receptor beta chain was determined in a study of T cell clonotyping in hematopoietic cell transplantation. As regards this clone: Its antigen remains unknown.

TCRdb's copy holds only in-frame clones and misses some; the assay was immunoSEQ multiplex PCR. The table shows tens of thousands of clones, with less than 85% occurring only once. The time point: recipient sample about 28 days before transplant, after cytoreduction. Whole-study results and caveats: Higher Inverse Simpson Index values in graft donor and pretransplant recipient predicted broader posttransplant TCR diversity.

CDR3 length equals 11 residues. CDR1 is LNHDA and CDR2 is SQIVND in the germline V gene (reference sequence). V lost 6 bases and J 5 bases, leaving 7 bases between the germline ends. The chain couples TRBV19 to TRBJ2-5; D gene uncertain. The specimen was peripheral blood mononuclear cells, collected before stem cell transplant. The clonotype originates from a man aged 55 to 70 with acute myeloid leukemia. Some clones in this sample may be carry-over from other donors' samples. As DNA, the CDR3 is TGTGCCAGTAGGGTTGGGGAGACCCAGTACTTC. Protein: CASRVGETQYF. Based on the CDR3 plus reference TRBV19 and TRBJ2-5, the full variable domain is DGGITQSPKYLFRKEGQNVTLSCEQNLNHDAMYWYRQDPGQGLRLIYYSQIVNDFQKGDIAEGYSVSREKKESFPLTVTSAQKNPTAFYLCASRVGETQYFGPGTRLLVL.